Below, 10 T cell receptor beta chains from the same sample are listed, as sequenced in a study of T cell repertoires in cytomegalovirus infection. TCRdb re-called the reads through MiXCR, storing one row per CDR3 protein. This table has roughly 180,000 distinct CDR3 sequences, less than 25% appearing once. These receptors' antigens are unknown. Sequenced here: CD8+ T cells from cultured PBMCs, sampled from culture after CMV antigen stimulation. Source of these receptors: a human donor in good health (CMV status not recorded). Some clones in this sample may be carry-over from other donors' samples.

The chain joins TRBV15 to TRBJ2-5; a possible D gene is TRBD1 (5 bases). This CDR3 contains 15 residues. Germline V lookup: CDR1 LNHNV, CDR2 YYDKDF (reference sequence). V dropped 5 bases and J dropped 4 bases, with 17 bases sitting between them. Here the CDR3 DNA reads TGTGCCACCAGCCCAGAGCTAGGAACAGGAGAGACCCAGTACTTC. This translates into CATSPELGTGETQYF. Filled out from reference TRBV15 and TRBJ2-5, the complete variable domain reads DAMVIQNPRYQVTQFGKPVTLSCSQTLNHNVMYWYQQKSSQAPKLLFHYYDKDFNNEADTPDNFQSRRPNTSFCFLDIRSPGLGDTAMYLCATSPELGTGETQYFGPGTRLLVL.

The V gene is TRBV27, the J gene TRBJ1-2, with 7 bases matching TRBD1. There are 13 residues in the CDR3. CDR1 and CDR2 (germline): MNHEY, SMNVEV (reference sequence). V gave up 5 bases and J gave up 0 bases; unmatched junction bases: 0. The CDR3 protein is CASSDRANYGYTF. The CDR3 DNA follows: TGTGCCAGCAGTGACAGGGCTAACTATGGCTACACCTTC.

The V gene is TRBV7-6, the J gene TRBJ2-7, with D possibly TRBD2 on 6 matching bases. The CDR3 sequence is 13 residues long. V lost 5 bases to trimming and J lost 2 bases, with 10 bases between them. CDR1 SGHVS and CDR2 FNYEAQ come from the germline V gene. CDR3 in DNA: TGTGCCAGCAGCCCGGGGGAGCCCTACGAGCAGTACTTC. Its protein product is CASSPGEPYEQYF.

This clonotype was found a few times. Here the CDR3 DNA reads TGTGCCAGCAGCTTAGCGACGGGAACGGCTGAAGCTTTCTTT. Its protein product is CASSLATGTAEAFF. The J gene is TRBJ1-1, the V gene TRBV7-8, with D hard to call. Trimming removed 0 bases from V and 6 bases from J, with 11 bases in between. CDR3 length: 14 amino acids. CDR1 and CDR2 from the germline V gene are SGHVS and FQNEAQ.

V is TRBV7-2 and J is TRBJ2-1; D is possibly TRBD1 or TRBD2 (5 bases each). This CDR3 contains 14 residues. The ends were cut back, 0 bases at V and 7 bases at J, with 10 bases in the middle. In germline, CDR1 is SGHTA, CDR2 FQGNSA. CDR3 bases: TGTGCCAGCAGCTTAGCCCCCGGGGCAAATGAGCAGTTCTTC. The encoded protein is CASSLAPGANEQFF.

This chain links TRBV12-3 or TRBV12-4 with TRBJ1-6, with D unclear. The CDR3 has 16 amino acids. V was trimmed by 5 bases and J by 5 bases, leaving 16 bases between them. CDR3: CASSPPGFANNSPLHF. CDR3 in DNA: TGTGCCAGCAGTCCGCCGGGCTTTGCAAATAATTCACCCCTCCACTTT.

The J gene is TRBJ1-1, the V gene TRBV7-8; possibly TRBD1 for D (5 bases). Trimming cost V 2 bases and J 3 bases, with 13 bases left between them. CDR1 and CDR2 from the germline V gene are SGHVS and FQNEAQ. CDR3 size: 15 residues. As DNA, the CDR3 is TGTGCCAGCAGCTTAAGGGGAGATCTGGACACTGAAGCTTTCTTT. Residues: CASSLRGDLDTEAFF.

The V gene is TRBV6-5, the J gene TRBJ2-3; D remains ambiguous. Deletions cut 2 bases from V and 0 bases from J, with 12 bases between. Per the germline V gene, CDR1 is MNHEY and CDR2 is SVGAGI. The CDR3 loop spans 16 amino acids. The CDR3 sequence: CASSYGGVLSTDTQYF. As DNA, the CDR3 is TGTGCCAGCAGTTACGGTGGGGTCCTGAGCACAGATACGCAGTATTTT.

The chain joins TRBV7-9 to TRBJ2-7; perhaps TRBD2 as D (5 bases). The V end lost 5 bases, the J end lost 4 bases, and 15 bases lay between the germline ends. From germline, CDR1 is SEHNR and CDR2 FQNEAQ (reference sequence). CDR3 size: 14 residues. CDR3 nucleotide sequence: TGTGCCAGCAGCGGCCCGAGCGGAGTTTACGAGCAGTACTTC. Translation gives CASSGPSGVYEQYF.

In this sample, this clonotype turned up many times. This chain joins TRBV27 and TRBJ2-7; 8 bases line up with TRBD1. The V gene's germline CDR1 is MNHEY and CDR2 SMNVEV (reference sequence). The CDR3 is 14 residues long. V lost 0 bases, J lost 6 bases, and 4 bases stayed unmatched. Here the CDR3 reads CASSLSQGGGEQYF. CDR3 nucleotides: TGTGCCAGCAGTTTATCACAGGGGGGAGGCGAGCAGTACTTC.